This T cell receptor (beta chain) was captured by sequencing in a study of CD8+ T cells in alopecia areata. As for the study in general: Tofacitinib was taken orally by treated patients, and the dose was 5 to 10 mg twice daily.

Treatment described: oral pan-JAK inhibitor, 5-10 mg twice daily. PBMCs served as the source from which CD4+ and CD8+ T cells were sorted. Investigators isolated RNA and reverse transcribed it into cDNA to act as the sequencing template. Data came from immunoSEQ multiplex PCR; TCRdb stores just in-frame clones and leaves some out. The table records more than 150,000 clones, approximately 49% of them present only once. This receptor was taken from a human donor with alopecia areata. The sequencing here drew on CD8+ T cells sorted from blood, taken around week 54, from a patient treated with tofacitinib.

CDR3 nucleotide sequence: TGCGCCAGCAGCCCCCGACAGGGGGATTATTTGATTGAAGCTTTCTTT. Protein sequence: CASSPRQGDYLIEAFF. The chain couples TRBV4-1 to TRBJ1-1; 9 nucleotides agree with TRBD1. The germline gives CDR1 MGHRA, CDR2 YSYEKL. V trimming: 4 bases; J trimming: 7 bases; junction bases outside the gene matches: 13. The CDR3 consists of 16 residues.